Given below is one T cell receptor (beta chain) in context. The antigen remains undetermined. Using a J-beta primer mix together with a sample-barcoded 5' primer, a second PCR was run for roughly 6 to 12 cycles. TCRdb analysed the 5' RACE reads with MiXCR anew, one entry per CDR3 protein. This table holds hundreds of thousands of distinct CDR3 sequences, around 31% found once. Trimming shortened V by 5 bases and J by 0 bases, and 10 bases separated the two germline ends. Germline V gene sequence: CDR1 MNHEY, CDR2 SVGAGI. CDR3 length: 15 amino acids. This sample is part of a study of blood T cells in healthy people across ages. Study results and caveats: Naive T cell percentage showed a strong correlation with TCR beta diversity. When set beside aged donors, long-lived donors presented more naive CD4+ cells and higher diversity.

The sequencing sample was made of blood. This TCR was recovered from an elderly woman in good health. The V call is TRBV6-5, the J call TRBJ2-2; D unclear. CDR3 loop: CASSPQATNTGELFF. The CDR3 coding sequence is TGTGCCAGCAGTCCGCAGGCCACGAACACCGGGGAGCTGTTTTTT.